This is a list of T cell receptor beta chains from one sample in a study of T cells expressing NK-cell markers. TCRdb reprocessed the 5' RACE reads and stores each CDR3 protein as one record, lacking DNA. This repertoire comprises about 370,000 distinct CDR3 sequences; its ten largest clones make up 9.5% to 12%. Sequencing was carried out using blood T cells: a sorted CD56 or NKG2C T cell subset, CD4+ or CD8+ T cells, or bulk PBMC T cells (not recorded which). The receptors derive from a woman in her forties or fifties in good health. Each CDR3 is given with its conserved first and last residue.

CASSLSGLAFANTGELFF	TRBJ2-2	TRBV5-1
CASSLGQGNGQPQHF	TRBJ1-5	TRBV12-3/TRBV12-4
CASSTLAGGPYEQYF	TRBJ2-7	TRBV19
CASSLDRGRPYYEQYF	TRBJ2-7	TRBV12-3/TRBV12-4
CATSTRTGTVFTGELFF	TRBJ2-2	TRBV24-1
CASSQGTGNSYEQYF	TRBJ2-7	TRBV3-1
CATSSPGGFQETQYF	TRBJ2-5	TRBV15
CASGTSGRFSTDTQYF	TRBJ2-3	TRBV19
CATGRSASYEQYF	TRBJ2-7	TRBV6-5
CASSHSDKSSGANVLTF	TRBJ2-6	TRBV14
CASSQRAGGENIQYF	TRBJ2-4	TRBV3-1
CASSSQGEASNEQFF	TRBJ2-1	TRBV27
CASSVGDRIYSGNTIYF	TRBJ1-3	TRBV9
CASSLLPGGRETQYF	TRBJ2-5	TRBV5-5
CASSYTSGRGTGELFF	TRBJ2-2	TRBV7-9
CASSQDRTAGTQYF	TRBJ2-5	TRBV3-1
CASLTSSHEQFF	TRBJ2-1	TRBV6-2/TRBV6-3
CASSSGTYGYTF	TRBJ1-2	TRBV6-6
CASSLLGVKNQPQHF	TRBJ1-5	TRBV27
CAWTQGQLAFF	TRBJ1-1	TRBV30
CSAIPIGGRQDEQFF	TRBJ2-1	TRBV20-1
CASSLDLGPTDTQYF	TRBJ2-3	TRBV11-3
CSARDSGQITDTQYF	TRBJ2-3	TRBV20-1
CASSLATQGLYGYTF	TRBJ1-2	TRBV7-2
CASRPDRAVGEKLFF	TRBJ1-4	TRBV11-2
CASSLGTGFALDTQYF	TRBJ2-3	TRBV12-3/TRBV12-4
CASSTISGSRDWEQFF	TRBJ2-1	TRBV11-2
CASSEIRSSTDTQYF	TRBJ2-3	TRBV11-3
CASVDRGGHNEQFF	TRBJ2-1	TRBV19
CATLFVSGRDTEAFF	TRBJ1-1	TRBV10-3
CASSLARGRASFF	TRBJ1-1	TRBV7-2
CASSERASWDTQYF	TRBJ2-3	TRBV12-3/TRBV12-4
CASRSGGVVHVTQYF	TRBJ2-3	TRBV28
CASSSPQGTGELFF	TRBJ2-2	TRBV6-6
CASSFPTAYEQYF	TRBJ2-7	TRBV7-9
CASSPSGLEETQYF	TRBJ2-5	TRBV7-6